In this sample, the clone carrying this T cell receptor (beta chain) turned up many times. As yet, its antigen is unknown. These gene names are mouse names. The read ends 4 residues early relative to the CDR3; the germline J gene fills the gap. Sorting of pooled cutaneous lymph node cells used CD4, CD8alpha, NKG2D, NKG2ACE and other markers. The data originate from a study of CD8+ T cells in alopecia areata. About the research overall: Those receiving the skin were roughly 7-11-week-old female C3H/HeJ mice, whose grafts came from roughly 6-12-month-old C3H/HeJ donors with spontaneous alopecia. General study results and limits: It was lesional scalp, especially alopecia totalis/universalis, that showed higher clonality than normal scalp.

The germline gives CDR1 NNHDY, CDR2 SYVADS. Trimming removed 2 bases at V and 0 bases at J, with 9 bases between. This CDR3 has 14 amino acids. TCR sequencing used cDNA made by reverse transcription of extracted RNA. Sequenced by immunoSEQ multiplex PCR; TCRdb stores in-frame clones only, minus some. There are about 9,100 clones in the sample, none observed a single time. The chain couples TRBV13-3 to TRBJ2-7; a possible D gene is TRBD2 (7 bases). The TCR comes from a C3H/HeJ mouse with alopecia areata. This strain's MHC haplotype is H2-k. The sample was CD8+ T cells sorted from a lymph node. This chain's CDR3 is CASSEGGRSYEQYF. The part of the CDR3 DNA that was read is TGTGCCAGCAGTGAAGGGGGGCGCTCCTAT.